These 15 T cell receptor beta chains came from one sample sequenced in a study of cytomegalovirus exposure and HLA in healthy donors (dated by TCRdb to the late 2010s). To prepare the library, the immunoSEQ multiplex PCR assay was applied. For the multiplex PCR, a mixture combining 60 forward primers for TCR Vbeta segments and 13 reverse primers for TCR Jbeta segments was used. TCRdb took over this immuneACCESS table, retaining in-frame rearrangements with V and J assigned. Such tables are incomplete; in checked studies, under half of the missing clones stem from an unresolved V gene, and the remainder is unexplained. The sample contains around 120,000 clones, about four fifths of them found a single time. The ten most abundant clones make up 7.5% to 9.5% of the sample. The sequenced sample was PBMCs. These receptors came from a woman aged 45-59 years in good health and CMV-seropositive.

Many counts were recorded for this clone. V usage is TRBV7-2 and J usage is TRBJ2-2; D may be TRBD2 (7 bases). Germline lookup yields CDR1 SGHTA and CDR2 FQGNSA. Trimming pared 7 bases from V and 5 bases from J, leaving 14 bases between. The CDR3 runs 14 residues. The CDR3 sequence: CASTPRGGTGELFF. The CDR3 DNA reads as TGTGCCAGCACCCCGAGGGGGGGAACCGGGGAGCTGTTTTTT.

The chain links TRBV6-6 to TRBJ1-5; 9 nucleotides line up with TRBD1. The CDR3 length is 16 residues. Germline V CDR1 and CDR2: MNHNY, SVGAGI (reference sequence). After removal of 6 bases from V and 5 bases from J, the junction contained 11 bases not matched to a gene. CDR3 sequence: CASREAQGAGDQPQHF. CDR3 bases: TGTGCCAGCAGGGAGGCACAGGGGGCGGGGGATCAGCCCCAGCATTTT.

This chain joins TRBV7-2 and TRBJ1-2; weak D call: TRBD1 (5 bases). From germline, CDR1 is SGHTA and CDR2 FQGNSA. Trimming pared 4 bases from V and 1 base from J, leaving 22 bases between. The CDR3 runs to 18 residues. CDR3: CASSSLQGPPPLNYGYTF. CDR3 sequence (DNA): TGTGCCAGCAGCTCCTTGCAGGGTCCTCCCCCTCTTAACTATGGCTACACCTTC.

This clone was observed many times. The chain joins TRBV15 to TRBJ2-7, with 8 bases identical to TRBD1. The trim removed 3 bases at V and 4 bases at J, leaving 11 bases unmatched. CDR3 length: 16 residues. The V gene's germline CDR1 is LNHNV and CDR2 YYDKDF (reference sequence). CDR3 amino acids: CATSRETPGQVYEQYF. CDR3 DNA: TGTGCCACCAGCAGGGAGACTCCGGGACAGGTATACGAGCAGTACTTC.

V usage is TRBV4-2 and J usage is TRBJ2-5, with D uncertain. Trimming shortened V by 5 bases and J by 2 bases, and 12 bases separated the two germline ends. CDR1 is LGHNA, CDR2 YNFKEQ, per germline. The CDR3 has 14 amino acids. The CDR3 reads CASSTRVSQETQYF. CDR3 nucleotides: TGTGCCAGCAGCACCCGGGTCTCACAAGAGACCCAGTACTTC.

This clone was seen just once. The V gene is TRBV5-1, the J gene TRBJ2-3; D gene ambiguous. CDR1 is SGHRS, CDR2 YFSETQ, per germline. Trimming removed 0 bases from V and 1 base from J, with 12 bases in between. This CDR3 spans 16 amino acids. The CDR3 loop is CASSLAGYQRTDTQYF. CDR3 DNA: TGCGCCAGCAGCTTGGCCGGTTATCAACGCACAGATACGCAGTATTTT. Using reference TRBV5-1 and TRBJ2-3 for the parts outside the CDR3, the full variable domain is KAGVTQTPRYLIKTRGQQVTLSCSPISGHRSVSWYQQTPGQGLQFLFEYFSETQRNKGNFPGRFSGRQFSNSRSEMNVSTLELGDSALYLCASSLAGYQRTDTQYFGPGTRLTVL.

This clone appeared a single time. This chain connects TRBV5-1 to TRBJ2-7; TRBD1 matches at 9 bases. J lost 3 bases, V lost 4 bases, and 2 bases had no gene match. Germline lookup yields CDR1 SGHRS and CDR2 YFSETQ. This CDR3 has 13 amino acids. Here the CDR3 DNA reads TGCGCCAGCAGCCGGGGACAGGGCTACGAGCAGTACTTC. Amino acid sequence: CASSRGQGYEQYF.

The CDR3 spells CSATGDRSPFF. Written as DNA, the CDR3 is TGCAGTGCAACAGGGGACCGAAGCCCGTTCTTC. V and J are TRBV20-1 and TRBJ2-1; the match to TRBD1 covers 7 bases. Trimming at V came to 6 bases and at J to 15 bases, leaving 11 bases not matched to a gene. Germline V gives CDR1 DFQATT, CDR2 SNEGSKA (reference sequence). This CDR3 contains 11 residues.

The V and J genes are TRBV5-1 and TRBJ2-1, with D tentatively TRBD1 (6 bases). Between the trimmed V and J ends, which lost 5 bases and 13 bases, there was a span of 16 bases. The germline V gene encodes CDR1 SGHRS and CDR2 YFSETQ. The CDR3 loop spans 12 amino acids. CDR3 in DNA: TGCGCCAGCAGTCGGATGGGGGACACCCAGTTCTTC. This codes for CASSRMGDTQFF.

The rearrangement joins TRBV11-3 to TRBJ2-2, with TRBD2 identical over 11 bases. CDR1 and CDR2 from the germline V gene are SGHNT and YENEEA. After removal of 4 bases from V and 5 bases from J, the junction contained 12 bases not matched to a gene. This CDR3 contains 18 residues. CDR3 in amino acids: CASSSSVLAGASTGELFF. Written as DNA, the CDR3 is TGTGCCAGCAGCTCGTCGGTACTAGCGGGGGCCTCGACCGGGGAGCTGTTTTTT.

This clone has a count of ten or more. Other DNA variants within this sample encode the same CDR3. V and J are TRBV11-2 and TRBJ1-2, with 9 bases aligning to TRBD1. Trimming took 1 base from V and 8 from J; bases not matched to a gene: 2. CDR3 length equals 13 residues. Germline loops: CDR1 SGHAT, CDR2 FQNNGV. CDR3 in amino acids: CASSLGTGDGYTF. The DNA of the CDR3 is TGTGCCAGCAGCTTAGGGACAGGGGACGGCTACACCTTC.

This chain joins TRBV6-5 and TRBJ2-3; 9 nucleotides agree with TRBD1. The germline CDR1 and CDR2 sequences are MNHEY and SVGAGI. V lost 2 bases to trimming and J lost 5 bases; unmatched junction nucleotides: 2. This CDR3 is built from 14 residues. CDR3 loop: CASSYDRGRDTQYF. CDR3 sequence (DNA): TGTGCCAGCAGTTACGACAGGGGGAGAGATACGCAGTATTTT.

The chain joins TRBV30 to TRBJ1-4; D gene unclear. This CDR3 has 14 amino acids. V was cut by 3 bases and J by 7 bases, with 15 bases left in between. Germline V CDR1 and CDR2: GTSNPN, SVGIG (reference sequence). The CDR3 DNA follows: TGTGCCTGGAGCTCGGGATTGCTGGGTGAAAAACTGTTTTTT. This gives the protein CAWSSGLLGEKLFF.

The CDR3 region is CASSQDLGLLNSYNEQFF. Here the CDR3 DNA reads TGTGCCAGCAGCCAAGATCTCGGTCTGCTCAACTCCTACAATGAGCAGTTCTTC. J is TRBJ2-1 and V is TRBV14; no reliable D call. There are 18 residues in the CDR3. V dropped 0 bases and J dropped 0 bases, with 15 bases sitting between them. Germline V gives CDR1 SGHDN, CDR2 FVKESK. Variable domain in full (rest from reference TRBV14 and TRBJ2-1): EAGVTQFPSHSVIEKGQTVTLRCDPISGHDNLYWYRRVMGKEIKFLLHFVKESKQDESGMPNNRFLAERTGGTYSTLKVQPAELEDSGVYFCASSQDLGLLNSYNEQFFGPGTRLTVL.

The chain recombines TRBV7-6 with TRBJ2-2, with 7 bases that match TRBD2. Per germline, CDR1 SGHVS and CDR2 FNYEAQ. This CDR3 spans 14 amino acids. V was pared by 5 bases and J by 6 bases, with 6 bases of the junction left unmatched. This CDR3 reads CASSQGAGAGELFF. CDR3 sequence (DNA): TGTGCCAGCAGCCAAGGGGCGGGGGCCGGGGAGCTGTTTTTT.